Listed below are T cell receptor beta chains from one sample, sequenced in a study of blood T cell repertoires in COVID-19. Sequencing was performed with immunoSEQ multiplex PCR; in TCRdb, only in-frame clones are kept and a portion is missing. The table has 200,000 to 300,000 clones, over 90% seen once; the top ten hold more than 0.65%. The source material was peripheral blood. These receptors originate from a man under 40 with COVID-19, enrolled during active disease. Both conserved end residues are part of each CDR3. A D gene is named only where the DNA matches it firmly. Clone size is stated in some rows and not others, as once, few, many or a class when expanded.

D: TRBD1
size: -
J: TRBJ1-2
V: TRBV27
DNA: TGTGCCAGCAGTCGCTCGGGACAGGGAGGAGGGGACTATGGCTACACCTTC
CDR3: CASSRSGQGGGDYGYTF

D: -
size: -
J: TRBJ1-1
V: TRBV2
DNA: TGTGCCAGCAGAGTGACATGGAACACTGAAGCTTTCTTT
CDR3: CASRVTWNTEAFF

D: TRBD1
size: -
J: TRBJ1-1
V: TRBV7-9
DNA: TGTGCCAGCAGCTTAAGGGGACAGGGGTTGAACACTGAAGCTTTCTTT
CDR3: CASSLRGQGLNTEAFF

D: TRBD1
size: -
J: TRBJ2-7
V: TRBV10-1
DNA: TGCGCCAGCAGTGAGTCGGGACAGGGCCACGAGCAGTACTTC
CDR3: CASSESGQGHEQYF

D: -
size: -
J: TRBJ1-1
V: TRBV25-1
DNA: TGTGCCAGCAGTTCACATGGGACAAACACTGAAGCTTTCTTT
CDR3: CASSSHGTNTEAFF

D: -
size: -
J: TRBJ2-7
V: TRBV5-4
DNA: TGTGCCAGCAGCCCGGCAGGTTCCTACGAGCAGTACTTC
CDR3: CASSPAGSYEQYF

D: TRBD2
size: once
J: TRBJ2-1
V: TRBV30
DNA: TGTGCCTGGAGGACTAGCGGCTCCTACAATGAGCAGTTCTTC
CDR3: CAWRTSGSYNEQFF

D: TRBD1
size: -
J: TRBJ1-2
V: TRBV19
DNA: TGTGCCAGTAGTGGGCCAGGGGGCTTGCATGGCTACACCTTC
CDR3: CASSGPGGLHGYTF

D: -
size: -
J: TRBJ1-2
V: TRBV5-1
DNA: TGCGCCAGCAGCTCACAGGGTGGGGATGGCTACACCTTC
CDR3: CASSSQGGDGYTF

D: TRBD1
size: -
J: TRBJ1-2
V: TRBV27
DNA: TGTGCCAGCAGTTTACGAGGACAGGAGCAAATTTATGGCTACACCTTC
CDR3: CASSLRGQEQIYGYTF

D: -
size: -
J: TRBJ2-1
V: TRBV21-1
DNA: TGTGCCAGCAGCAAAGAAGTCGGGGGGCCCGACAATGAGCAGTTCTTC
CDR3: CASSKEVGGPDNEQFF

D: TRBD1
size: -
J: TRBJ1-1
V: TRBV6-6
DNA: TGTGCCAGCAGTACTCTGGACAGGGGGTTCACTGAAGCTTTCTTT
CDR3: CASSTLDRGFTEAFF

D: TRBD2
size: -
J: TRBJ2-3
V: TRBV5-5
DNA: TGTGCCAGCAGCCGTAGACTAGCGGGGTCGACAGATACGCAGTATTTT
CDR3: CASSRRLAGSTDTQYF

D: -
size: -
J: TRBJ2-1
V: TRBV19
DNA: TGTGCCAGTAGTAGAGAGCGTGAGCAGTTCTTC
CDR3: CASSREREQFF

D: -
size: -
J: TRBJ2-5
V: TRBV28
DNA: TGTGCCAGCAGTTTATTTTTCGGGATGAGGCAAGAGACCCAGTACTTC
CDR3: CASSLFFGMRQETQYF

D: TRBD2
size: -
J: TRBJ2-3
V: TRBV5-1
DNA: TGCGCCAGCAGCTTGGGACTAGCGGGGCTTCTCGACACAGATACGCAGTATTTT
CDR3: CASSLGLAGLLDTDTQYF

D: -
size: -
J: TRBJ2-3
V: TRBV12-3/TRBV12-4
DNA: TGTGCCAGCAGTATCCCCGGGTCAGATACGCAGTATTTT
CDR3: CASSIPGSDTQYF

D: TRBD1
size: -
J: TRBJ1-1
V: TRBV6-5
DNA: TGTGCCAGCAGGCCCCAGGGGGCGAACACTGAAGCTTTCTTT
CDR3: CASRPQGANTEAFF

D: -
size: -
J: TRBJ1-2
V: TRBV6-6
DNA: TGTGCCAGCAGTTACTCGATGGAGGCGAGCTATGGCTACACCTTC
CDR3: CASSYSMEASYGYTF

D: -
size: -
J: TRBJ2-3
V: TRBV5-1
DNA: TGCGCCAGCAGAACTAGGGAGGAAGATACGCAGTATTTT
CDR3: CASRTREEDTQYF

D: -
size: -
J: TRBJ2-1
V: TRBV5-3
DNA: TGTGCCAGAAACGCACAGGGTCTGGAGTACAATGAGCAGTTCTTC
CDR3: CARNAQGLEYNEQFF

D: TRBD1
size: -
J: TRBJ2-6
V: TRBV5-1
DNA: TGCGCCAGCAGCACTGGCACCGGACAGGGGGCCGCTGGGGCCAACGTCCTGACTTTC
CDR3: CASSTGTGQGAAGANVLTF

D: TRBD1
size: -
J: TRBJ1-1
V: TRBV4-1
DNA: TGCGCCAGCAGCCATCGGGACAGCGTAATGATGAACACTGAAGCTTTCTTT
CDR3: CASSHRDSVMMNTEAFF

D: TRBD1
size: few
J: TRBJ2-5
V: TRBV7-9
DNA: TGTGCCAGCAGCACCGGACAGGGACAGGAGACCCAGTACTTC
CDR3: CASSTGQGQETQYF

D: -
size: few
J: TRBJ1-5
V: TRBV6-5
DNA: TGTGCCAGCAGCCTAGGGGTGACTAGCAATCAGCCCCAGCATTTT
CDR3: CASSLGVTSNQPQHF

D: -
size: -
J: TRBJ1-1
V: TRBV19
DNA: TGTGCCAGTAGTGGAGGGCGGAACACTGAAGCTTTCTTT
CDR3: CASSGGRNTEAFF

D: TRBD2
size: -
J: TRBJ2-3
V: TRBV6-2/TRBV6-3
DNA: TGTGCCAGCAGTTACAAGCGGGGGAGCACAGATACGCAGTATTTT
CDR3: CASSYKRGSTDTQYF

D: -
size: -
J: TRBJ2-5
V: TRBV5-1
DNA: TGCGCCAGCAGCTTGGCCCTTGACAGTCCGGAGACCCAGTACTTC
CDR3: CASSLALDSPETQYF

D: TRBD1
size: -
J: TRBJ1-4
V: TRBV6-5
DNA: TGTGCCAGCAGTTACGGGGGTACGACAGGGGAAAAACTGTTTTTT
CDR3: CASSYGGTTGEKLFF

D: -
size: -
J: TRBJ2-3
V: TRBV28
DNA: TGTGCCAGCAGCTCCAGAGATACGCAGTATTTT
CDR3: CASSSRDTQYF

D: -
size: -
J: TRBJ1-2
V: TRBV3-1/TRBV3-2
DNA: TGTGCCAGCGGGGGGGAGGCGGGCTATGGCTACACCTTC
CDR3: CASGGEAGYGYTF

D: -
size: -
J: TRBJ1-3
V: TRBV14
DNA: TGTGCCAGCAGCCGTACCCAGGTGACCATATATTTT
CDR3: CASSRTQVTIYF

D: -
size: -
J: TRBJ1-6
V: TRBV7-9
DNA: TGTGCCAGCAGCCCTGGACTAAGCTCCTATAATTCACCCCTCCACTTT
CDR3: CASSPGLSSYNSPLHF

D: TRBD1
size: -
J: TRBJ1-3
V: TRBV15
DNA: TGTGCCACCAGCTATAGTCAACAGGGGGGCGGAAACACCATATATTTT
CDR3: CATSYSQQGGGNTIYF

D: -
size: once
J: TRBJ1-3
V: TRBV7-9
DNA: TGTGCCAGCAGCTTCATTGACGGAGCCTCTGGAAACACCATATATTTT
CDR3: CASSFIDGASGNTIYF

D: -
size: once
J: TRBJ2-4
V: TRBV5-5
DNA: TGTGCCAGCAGCTTGGGCGGAGACGTGGCCAAAAACATTCAGTACTTC
CDR3: CASSLGGDVAKNIQYF

D: -
size: -
J: TRBJ1-6
V: TRBV6-1
DNA: TGTGCCAGCAGTGAAGTGAGGCCAGATGATTCACCCCTCCACTTT
CDR3: CASSEVRPDDSPLHF

D: -
size: -
J: TRBJ1-2
V: TRBV2
DNA: TGTGCCAGCAGCCTGCAGGGAGGGGATGGCTACACCTTC
CDR3: CASSLQGGDGYTF

D: -
size: -
J: TRBJ1-3
V: TRBV5-4
DNA: TGTGCCAGCAGCTGGTCGGGGGCTGGAAACACCATATATTTT
CDR3: CASSWSGAGNTIYF

D: -
size: -
J: TRBJ1-5
V: TRBV12-5
DNA: TGTGCTAGTGGTTCGGAGACGGCGGTAATAGAGCCCCAGCATTTT
CDR3: CASGSETAVIEPQHF

D: -
size: -
J: TRBJ2-7
V: TRBV9
DNA: TGTGCCAGCAGCGAGGGTGTGGGGAGCTCCTACGAGCAGTACTTC
CDR3: CASSEGVGSSYEQYF

D: TRBD1
size: -
J: TRBJ1-5
V: TRBV28
DNA: TGTGCCAGCAGTCCCCCCGACAGGGCATTCCAGCCCCAGCATTTT
CDR3: CASSPPDRAFQPQHF

D: TRBD1
size: -
J: TRBJ1-2
V: TRBV19
DNA: TGTGCCAGTAGTATAGTCGGGACAGGGTTTGGCTACACCTTC
CDR3: CASSIVGTGFGYTF

D: -
size: -
J: TRBJ1-1
V: TRBV12-3/TRBV12-4
DNA: TGTGCCAGCAGCCGGGGGGGATTCGCTTTCTTT
CDR3: CASSRGGFAFF

D: -
size: -
J: TRBJ2-6
V: TRBV7-3
DNA: TGTGCCAGCAGAGGGGTTGGGGCCAACGTCCTGACTTTC
CDR3: CASRGVGANVLTF

D: -
size: once
J: TRBJ1-1
V: TRBV7-9
DNA: TGTGCCAGCAGCTTAGAGGGGAGGAGGACTGAAGCTTTCTTT
CDR3: CASSLEGRRTEAFF

D: TRBD1
size: -
J: TRBJ1-1
V: TRBV19
DNA: TGTGCCAGTAACAAAAGGACAGGGACGAACACTGAAGCTTTCTTT
CDR3: CASNKRTGTNTEAFF

D: TRBD2
size: -
J: TRBJ2-2
V: TRBV5-5
DNA: TGTGCCAGCAGCCCCGGGGGGGTACGGGACGGGGAGCTGTTTTTT
CDR3: CASSPGGVRDGELFF

D: -
size: -
J: TRBJ1-2
V: TRBV19
DNA: TGTGCCAGTAGTATTACCCAGCCGCTCAGGGGAGGCTACACCTTC
CDR3: CASSITQPLRGGYTF

D: -
size: -
J: TRBJ1-2
V: TRBV15
DNA: TGTGCCACCAGCAGAGATCGGGGGTCTGACTATGGCTACACCTTC
CDR3: CATSRDRGSDYGYTF

D: TRBD2
size: -
J: TRBJ2-5
V: TRBV4-1
DNA: TGCGCCAGCAGCCAAGGGCAGCGGGGGGGACAAGAGACCCAGTACTTC
CDR3: CASSQGQRGGQETQYF

D: TRBD1
size: -
J: TRBJ1-2
V: TRBV19
DNA: TGTGCCAGTAGACCAGGACAGGGGGGTAACTATGGCTACACCTTC
CDR3: CASRPGQGGNYGYTF

D: -
size: -
J: TRBJ2-3
V: TRBV25-1
DNA: TGTGCCAGCAGTGATCCAGGGGGCACAGATACGCAGTATTTT
CDR3: CASSDPGGTDTQYF

D: TRBD2
size: once
J: TRBJ2-3
V: TRBV7-6
DNA: TGTGCCAGCACTCCCGGCGGGGGAACTAGCACAGATACGCAGTATTTT
CDR3: CASTPGGGTSTDTQYF

D: -
size: -
J: TRBJ1-1
V: TRBV19
DNA: TGTGCCAGTAGTATAGCTCCGGGAGCTAACACTGAAGCTTTCTTT
CDR3: CASSIAPGANTEAFF

D: -
size: -
J: TRBJ2-7
V: TRBV3-1/TRBV3-2
DNA: TGTGCCAGCACGGTCGGGGGCTCCTACGAGCAGTACTTC
CDR3: CASTVGGSYEQYF

D: TRBD1
size: -
J: TRBJ1-3
V: TRBV5-4
DNA: TGTGCCAGCAGCTTGGAGGGGGCATCTGGAAACACCATATATTTT
CDR3: CASSLEGASGNTIYF

D: -
size: few
J: TRBJ1-2
V: TRBV5-1
DNA: TGCGCCAGCAGCCCGAAGACAGGACAGTACACCTTC
CDR3: CASSPKTGQYTF

D: -
size: once
J: TRBJ2-2
V: TRBV5-1
DNA: TGCGCCAGCAGGGAGGAACGGGGATTCAACACCGGGGAGCTGTTTTTT
CDR3: CASREERGFNTGELFF

D: TRBD2
size: -
J: TRBJ2-5
V: TRBV6-6
DNA: TGTGCCAGCAGTTACGGACTAGCGGGGGTTGGGGAGACCCAGTACTTC
CDR3: CASSYGLAGVGETQYF